The TCR beta chain under discussion was sequenced for a study of OX40 agonist ivuxolimab in advanced cancers. Profiling relied on immunoSEQ multiplex PCR, and the TCRdb table lists in-frame clones only, not all of them. The sample has tens of thousands of clones, roughly 91% seen once; the top ten hold roughly an eighth. CDR3 size: 14 residues. V dropped 5 bases and J dropped 2 bases, with 10 bases sitting between them. The V gene's germline CDR1 is MNHNS and CDR2 SASEGT. V gene TRBV6-1 combines with J gene TRBJ1-5; no definite D call. The sequence came from an adult with an advanced solid tumor such as melanoma, head and neck, liver or kidney cancer. The input for sequencing was CD4+ or CD8+ T cells sorted from blood, taken in a trial of the OX40 agonist ivuxolimab. The CDR3, as DNA: TGTGCCAGCAGTCAGCGGCGGGGCAATCAGCCCCAGCATTTT. The encoded protein is CASSQRRGNQPQHF.